Sequencing of this T cell receptor beta chain was carried out in a study of CD8+CD57+ T cells in acquired aplastic anemia. About the research overall: Isolated CD4+ and CD8+ cells, once sorted, yielded DNA averaging around 3.3 ug.

The CDR3 runs to 15 residues. Trimming removed 5 bases at V and 2 bases at J, with 16 bases between. The germline V gene has CDR1 SGDLS and CDR2 YYNGEE. Study observations and caveats: Patients and controls shared some 30 CD8+ CDR3 sequences, highly expressed in patients. Patients versus controls showed no significant CD8+ Simpson's diversity difference.

Patients chosen for sequencing had shown CD8+CD57+ cell expansion by flow cytometry. Each patient had severe acquired aplastic anemia. Genomic DNA served as template for TCR beta VDJ and CDR3 profiling. TCRdb fed the reads into MiXCR, producing one record per CDR3 protein. The top ten hold about 20% of the sample, which has around 220,000 distinct CDR3 sequences, over 40% seen once. Worth noting for this clonotype: Its antigen is not identified.

The clonotype originates from a human donor with aplastic anemia. The chain has TRBV9 and TRBJ1-2; maybe TRBD1 (6 bases). The sequenced sample was sorted CD4+, CD8+, or CD8+CD57+ T cells (not recorded which) from PBMCs. This CDR3 is CASSHPSQGNYGYTF. CDR3 DNA sequence: TGTGCCAGCAGTCACCCATCACAGGGAAACTATGGCTACACCTTC.